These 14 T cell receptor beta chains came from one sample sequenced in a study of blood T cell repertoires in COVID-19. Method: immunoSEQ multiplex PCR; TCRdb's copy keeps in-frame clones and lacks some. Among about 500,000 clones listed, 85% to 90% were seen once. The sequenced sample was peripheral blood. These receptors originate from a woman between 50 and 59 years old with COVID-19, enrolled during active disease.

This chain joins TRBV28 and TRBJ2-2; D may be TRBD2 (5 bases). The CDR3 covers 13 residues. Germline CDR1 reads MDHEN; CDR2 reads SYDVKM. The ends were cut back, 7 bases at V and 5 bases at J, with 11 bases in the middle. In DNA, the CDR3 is TGTGCCAGCAACCCCGGAGGAACCGGGGAGCTGTTTTTT. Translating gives CASNPGGTGELFF.

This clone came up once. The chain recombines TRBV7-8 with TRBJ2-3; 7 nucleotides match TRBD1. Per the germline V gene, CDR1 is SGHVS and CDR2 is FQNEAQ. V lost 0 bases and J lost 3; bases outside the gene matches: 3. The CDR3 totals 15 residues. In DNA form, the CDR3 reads TGTGCCAGCAGCTTAGCGGGACAGAGGACAGATACGCAGTATTTT. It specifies CASSLAGQRTDTQYF.

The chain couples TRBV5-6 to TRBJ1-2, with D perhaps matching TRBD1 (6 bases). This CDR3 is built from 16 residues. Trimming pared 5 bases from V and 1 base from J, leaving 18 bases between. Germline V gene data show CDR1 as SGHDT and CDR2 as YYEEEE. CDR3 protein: CASRKGSRTVNYGYTF. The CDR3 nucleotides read TGTGCCAGCAGAAAAGGGTCACGGACAGTTAACTATGGCTACACCTTC.

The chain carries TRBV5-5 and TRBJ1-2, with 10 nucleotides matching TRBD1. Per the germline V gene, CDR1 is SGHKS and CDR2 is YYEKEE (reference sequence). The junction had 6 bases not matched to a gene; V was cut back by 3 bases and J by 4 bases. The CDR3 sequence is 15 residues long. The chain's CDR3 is CASSSWTGGGYGYTF. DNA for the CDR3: TGTGCCAGCAGCTCCTGGACAGGGGGAGGCTATGGCTACACCTTC.

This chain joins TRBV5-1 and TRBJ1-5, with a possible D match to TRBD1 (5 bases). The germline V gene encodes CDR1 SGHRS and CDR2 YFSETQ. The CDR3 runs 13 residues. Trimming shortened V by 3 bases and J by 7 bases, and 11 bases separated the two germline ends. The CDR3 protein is CASSSGKDQPQHF. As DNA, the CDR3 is TGCGCCAGCAGCTCAGGGAAGGACCAGCCCCAGCATTTT.

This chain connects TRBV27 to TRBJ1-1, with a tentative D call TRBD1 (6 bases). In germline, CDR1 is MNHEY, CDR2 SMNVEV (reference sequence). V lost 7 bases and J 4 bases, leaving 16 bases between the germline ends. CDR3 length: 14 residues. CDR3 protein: CASINRVEGTEAFF. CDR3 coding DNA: TGTGCCAGCATAAACAGGGTAGAGGGCACTGAAGCTTTCTTT.

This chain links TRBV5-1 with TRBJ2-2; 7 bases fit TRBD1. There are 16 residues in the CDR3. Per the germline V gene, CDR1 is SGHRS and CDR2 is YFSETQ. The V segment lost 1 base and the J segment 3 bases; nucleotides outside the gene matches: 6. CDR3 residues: CASSLLGGADTGELFF. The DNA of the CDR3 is TGCGCCAGCAGCTTGCTAGGGGGCGCGGACACCGGGGAGCTGTTTTTT.

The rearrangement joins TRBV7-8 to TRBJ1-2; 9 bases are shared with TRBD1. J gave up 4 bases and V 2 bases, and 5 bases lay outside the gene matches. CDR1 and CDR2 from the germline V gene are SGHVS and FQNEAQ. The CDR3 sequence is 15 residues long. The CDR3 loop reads CASSLRTGASYGYTF. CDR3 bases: TGTGCCAGCAGCTTACGGACAGGGGCGAGCTATGGCTACACCTTC.

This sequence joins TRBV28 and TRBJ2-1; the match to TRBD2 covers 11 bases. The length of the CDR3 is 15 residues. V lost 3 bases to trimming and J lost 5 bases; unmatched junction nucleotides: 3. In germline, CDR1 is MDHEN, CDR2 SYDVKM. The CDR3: CASSLVAGGDNEQFF. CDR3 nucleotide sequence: TGTGCCAGCAGTTTGGTAGCGGGGGGGGACAATGAGCAGTTCTTC.

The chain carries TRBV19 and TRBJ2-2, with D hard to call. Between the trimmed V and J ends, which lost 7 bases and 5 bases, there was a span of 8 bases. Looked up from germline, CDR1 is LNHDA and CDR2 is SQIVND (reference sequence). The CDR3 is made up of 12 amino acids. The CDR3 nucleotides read TGTGCCAGTATATCCGGTACCGGGGAGCTGTTTTTT. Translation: CASISGTGELFF.

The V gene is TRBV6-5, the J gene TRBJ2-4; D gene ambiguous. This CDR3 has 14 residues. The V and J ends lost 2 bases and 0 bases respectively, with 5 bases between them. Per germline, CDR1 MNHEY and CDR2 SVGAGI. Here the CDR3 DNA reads TGTGCCAGCAGTTACGGGCTAGCCAAAAACATTCAGTACTTC. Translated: CASSYGLAKNIQYF.

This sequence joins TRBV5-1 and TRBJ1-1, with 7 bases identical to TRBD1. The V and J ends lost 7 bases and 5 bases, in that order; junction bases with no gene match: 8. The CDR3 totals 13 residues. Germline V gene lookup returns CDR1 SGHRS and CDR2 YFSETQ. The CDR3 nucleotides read TGCGCCAGCGGCCGACAGGGCGTGACTGAAGCTTTCTTT. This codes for CASGRQGVTEAFF.

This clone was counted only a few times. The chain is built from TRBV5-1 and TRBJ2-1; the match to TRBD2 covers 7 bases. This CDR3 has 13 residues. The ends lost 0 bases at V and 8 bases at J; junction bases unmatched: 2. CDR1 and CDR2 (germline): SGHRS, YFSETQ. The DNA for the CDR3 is TGCGCCAGCAGCTTGGAAAGCGGGGATGAGCAGTTCTTC. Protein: CASSLESGDEQFF.

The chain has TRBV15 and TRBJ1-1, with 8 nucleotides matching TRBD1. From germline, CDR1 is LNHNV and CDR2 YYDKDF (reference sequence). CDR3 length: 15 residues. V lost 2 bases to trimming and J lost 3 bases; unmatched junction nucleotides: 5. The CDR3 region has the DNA TGTGCCACCAGCAGAAACAGGGGGGGGGACACTGAAGCTTTCTTT. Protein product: CATSRNRGGDTEAFF.